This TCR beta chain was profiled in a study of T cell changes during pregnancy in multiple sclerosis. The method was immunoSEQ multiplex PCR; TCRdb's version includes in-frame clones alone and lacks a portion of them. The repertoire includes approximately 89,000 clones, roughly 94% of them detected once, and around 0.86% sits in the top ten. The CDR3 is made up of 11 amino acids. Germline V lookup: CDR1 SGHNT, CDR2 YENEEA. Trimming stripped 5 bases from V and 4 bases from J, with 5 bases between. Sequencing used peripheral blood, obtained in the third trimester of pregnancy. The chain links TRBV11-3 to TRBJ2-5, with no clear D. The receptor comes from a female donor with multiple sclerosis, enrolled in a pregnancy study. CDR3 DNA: TGTGCCAGCAGCCCCAGAGAGACCCAGTACTTC. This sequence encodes CASSPRETQYF.